What follows is one T cell receptor (beta chain) and its context. As handled by the study authors: Reference gene primer amplification in the assay estimated nucleated cell counts. Data came from immunoSEQ multiplex PCR; TCRdb stores just in-frame clones and leaves some out. V, J and clone size reflect that table, while D and trimming were determined from the DNA. The sample holds about 210,000 clones, less than 90% seen once. These data originate in a study of blood T cell repertoires in COVID-19. The wider study: Spain, Italy and the United States supplied samples that represented acute and convalescent COVID-19. In each case, the material was cDNA or gDNA derived from T cells, B-cell-depleted T cells, or PBMCs.

The J segment lost 1 base and the V segment lost 8 bases, leaving 6 bases of the junction unmatched. The length of the CDR3 is 14 residues. This sequence joins TRBV6-7 and TRBJ2-3; 7 bases line up with TRBD2. TRBV6-7 is recorded as an ORF, its role being uncertain. Sample: peripheral blood. This TCR came from a man in his sixties or seventies with acute or convalescent COVID-19. CDR3 in DNA: TGTGCCAGCCGGAGCGGGATCCGCACAGATACGCAGTATTTT. Residues: CASRSGIRTDTQYF.